These 26 T cell receptor beta chains originate from one sample sequenced in a study of Ad26.COV2.S vaccination and SARS-CoV-2 variants. The treatment is: some 20 received Ad26.COV2.S at low or high dose, single or two shots; roughly five received placebo; per-sample allocation not given. All samples were drawn on day 63, counting from the first vaccine or placebo injection. Data came from immunoSEQ multiplex PCR; TCRdb stores just in-frame clones and leaves some out. The sample records under 600,000 clones, 89% being singletons. Specimen: peripheral blood, collected in a trial of Ad26.COV2.S vaccine versus placebo. Source of these receptors: a person aged 18-65 years who received the Ad26.COV2.S COVID-19 vaccine or a placebo.

This chain links TRBV27 with TRBJ2-3; no reliable D call. The CDR3 spans 13 residues. Per the germline V gene, CDR1 is MNHEY and CDR2 is SMNVEV (reference sequence). The V end was cut by 2 bases, the J end by 3 bases, with 6 bases between. The CDR3 nucleotides are TGTGCCAGCAGTTTACGGCTTACAGATACGCAGTATTTT. Its protein product is CASSLRLTDTQYF.

This chain links TRBV6-2 or TRBV6-3 with TRBJ2-7; a weak D match, TRBD2 (5 bases). The V gene lost 0 bases and the J gene lost 1 base, with 10 bases spanning the gap. Per germline, CDR1 MNHEY and CDR2 SVGEGT. CDR3 length: 15 amino acids. The CDR3 loop is CASSYSGRGSYEQYF. The CDR3 DNA sequence: TGTGCCAGCAGTTACTCGGGTCGGGGTTCCTACGAGCAGTACTTC.

CDR3: CASSHLDRGVAFF. The DNA of the CDR3 is TGCGCCAGCAGCCACCTGGACAGGGGGGTTGCTTTCTTT. This rearrangement joins TRBV4-3 to TRBJ1-1; 10 bases align to TRBD1. The CDR3 consists of 13 residues. Germline trimming cut 3 bases from V and 11 bases from J; bases unmatched to any gene: 6. Germline values: CDR1 LGHNA, CDR2 YSLEER.

A remark on this clone: The sample contains more than one DNA sequence encoding this CDR3. The V call is TRBV27, the J call TRBJ1-1; perhaps TRBD1 as D (5 bases). V was trimmed by 6 bases and J by 5 bases, leaving 7 bases between them. This CDR3 spans 11 amino acids. From germline, CDR1 is MNHEY and CDR2 SMNVEV (reference sequence). The CDR3 spells CASSRGTEAFF. The CDR3 DNA sequence: TGTGCCAGCAGCCGGGGGACTGAAGCTTTCTTT.

This chain joins TRBV12-5 and TRBJ2-1; 10 nucleotides agree with TRBD2. Germline CDR1 reads LGHNT; CDR2 reads FRNRAP. With V trimmed by 1 base and J by 10 bases, 7 bases remained unmatched. The CDR3 sequence is 15 residues long. CDR3: CASGLALTSGAEQFF. CDR3 DNA: TGTGCTAGTGGTTTGGCCCTCACTAGCGGGGCCGAGCAGTTCTTC.

The rearrangement joins TRBV2 to TRBJ2-7; the D gene is possibly TRBD2 (5 bases). There are 11 residues in the CDR3. The germline gives CDR1 SNHLY, CDR2 FYNNEI. The V gene lost 4 bases and the J gene lost 7 bases, with 8 bases spanning the gap. Written as DNA, the CDR3 is TGTGCCAGCAGTGGGACGGGGGAGCAGTACTTC. The encoded protein is CASSGTGEQYF.

J is TRBJ1-1 and V is TRBV5-5, with D possibly matching TRBD1 (6 bases). The germline V gene encodes CDR1 SGHKS and CDR2 YYEKEE (reference sequence). This CDR3 comprises 14 residues. V was trimmed by 4 bases and J by 4 bases, leaving 14 bases between them. CDR3 DNA: TGTGCCAGCAGCCTACAGGGCCCGGTCACTGAAGCTTTCTTT. Its protein product is CASSLQGPVTEAFF.

The CDR3 loop reads CASSFFGGSLYNEQFF. The CDR3 region has the DNA TGTGCCAGCAGCTTTTTTGGCGGGAGTCTCTACAATGAGCAGTTCTTC. The gene calls are TRBV5-4 and TRBJ2-1, with 7 bases matching TRBD2. The CDR3 consists of 16 residues. Germline CDR1 and CDR2: SGHNT and YYREEE (reference sequence). The J segment lost 3 bases and the V segment lost 2 bases, leaving 8 bases of the junction unmatched.

In this sample, this clone turned up once. The gene calls are TRBV7-9 and TRBJ2-1; TRBD1 aligns across 10 bases. Germline CDR1 SEHNR, CDR2 FQNEAQ (reference sequence). The CDR3 consists of 16 residues. The junction had 12 bases not matched to a gene; V was cut back by 5 bases and J by 8 bases. CDR3 sequence: CASSPPGDRGAYEQFF. CDR3 bases: TGTGCCAGCAGCCCCCCGGGGGACAGGGGTGCATATGAGCAGTTCTTC.

The chain links TRBV4-2 to TRBJ1-2; unclear D gene. The CDR3 extends over 15 amino acids. Trimming took off 1 base at V and 4 bases at J, with 13 bases between the two ends. Germline V gene sequence: CDR1 LGHNA, CDR2 YNFKEQ. The CDR3 sequence: CASSQVAGGSYGYTF. The CDR3 nucleotides read TGTGCCAGCAGCCAAGTTGCAGGAGGGTCCTATGGCTACACCTTC.

The table lists this clone with many counts. The rearrangement links TRBV25-1 to TRBJ1-6; maybe TRBD1 (6 bases). This CDR3 spans 13 amino acids. Germline values: CDR1 MGHDK, CDR2 SYGVNS. Between the trimmed V and J ends, which lost 4 bases and 9 bases, there was a span of 10 bases. The CDR3 is CASSVQDSSPLHF. The CDR3 DNA follows: TGTGCCAGCAGTGTTCAGGACAGTTCACCCCTCCACTTT. The whole variable domain, remainder taken from reference TRBV25-1 and TRBJ1-6, is EADIYQTPRYLVIGTGKKITLECSQTMGHDKMYWYQQDPGMELHLIHYSYGVNSTEKGDLSSESTVSRIRTEHFPLTLESARPSHTSQYLCASSVQDSSPLHFGNGTRLTVT.

The V call is TRBV11-2, the J call TRBJ1-4; D might be TRBD1 (5 bases). The V end lost 1 base, the J end lost 3 bases, and 15 bases lay between the germline ends. The CDR3 loop spans 17 amino acids. CDR1 SGHAT and CDR2 FQNNGV come from the germline V gene. The CDR3 DNA is TGTGCCAGCAGCTTAGGTAGTCCGGGACGCCCTAATGAAAAACTGTTTTTT. This codes for CASSLGSPGRPNEKLFF.

This clone has a single count. The CDR3: CASSLSSLRGEAQYF. The CDR3 DNA sequence: TGTGCCAGCAGTTTATCGAGTCTGCGGGGCGAGGCCCAGTACTTC. The chain couples TRBV27 to TRBJ2-5, with a weak D call TRBD2 (6 bases). Germline CDR1 and CDR2: MNHEY and SMNVEV (reference sequence). The germline V and J ends were trimmed by 0 bases and 9 bases, with 17 bases remaining between them. The CDR3 has 15 residues.

V and J are TRBV2 and TRBJ1-5, with 7 bases identical to TRBD1. The CDR3 loop spans 14 amino acids. The germline CDR1 and CDR2 sequences are SNHLY and FYNNEI. V dropped 6 bases and J dropped 2; count of bases not matched to a gene: 4. CDR3 coding DNA: TGTGCCAGCAGCTATACAGGGGGCAATCAGCCCCAGCATTTT. Translated: CASSYTGGNQPQHF.

The chain combines TRBV18 with TRBJ2-6, with TRBD1 matching 11 bases. V was pared by 5 bases and J by 1 base, with 10 bases of the junction left unmatched. Germline-derived CDR1 and CDR2 are KGHSH and LQKENI. The CDR3 consists of 19 residues. CDR3 nucleotide sequence: TGTGCCAGCTCATCGCAAGCCGGGACAGGGGGTTCTGGGGCCAACGTCCTGACTTTC. Translating it yields CASSSQAGTGGSGANVLTF.

The chain employs TRBV5-1 and TRBJ2-3; unclear D gene. The V gene's germline CDR1 is SGHRS and CDR2 YFSETQ. The ends were cut back, 6 bases at V and 7 bases at J, with 24 bases in the middle. This CDR3 has 16 residues. In nucleotides, the CDR3 is TGCGCCAGCAATGAAGCTTGGTCTGTTAAAGAAAATACGCAGTATTTT. Translation: CASNEAWSVKENTQYF.

The chain has TRBV10-3 and TRBJ1-1; TRBD1 might be the D (6 bases). The germline gives CDR1 ENHRY, CDR2 SYGVKD. The V and J ends lost 4 bases and 5 bases respectively, with 14 bases between them. The CDR3 extends over 14 amino acids. The DNA of the CDR3 is TGTGCCATCAGTGGGACAGTCCTGGGAACTGAAGCTTTCTTT. Its protein product is CAISGTVLGTEAFF.

The V gene is TRBV4-1, the J gene TRBJ2-7, with a possible D match to TRBD2 (5 bases). There are 16 residues in the CDR3. The V gene lost 0 bases and the J gene lost 2 bases, with 14 bases spanning the gap. Germline V gene data show CDR1 as MGHRA and CDR2 as YSYEKL. The CDR3 spells CASSQDRGPHAYEQYF. As DNA, the CDR3 is TGCGCCAGCAGCCAAGATCGGGGTCCCCATGCCTACGAGCAGTACTTC.

This clone occurred once. V usage is TRBV11-2 and J usage is TRBJ2-5; D not resolved. V lost 5 bases to trimming and J lost 5 bases, with 12 bases between them. The CDR3 spans 13 residues. Germline CDR1 reads SGHAT; CDR2 reads FQNNGV. CDR3 DNA sequence: TGTGCCAGCAGCCTCCCGTCGACGGAGACCCAGTACTTC. This encodes CASSLPSTETQYF.

The genes are TRBV5-1 and TRBJ1-4; D not certain. Trimming removed 6 bases from V and 7 bases from J, with 7 bases in between. The germline V gene has CDR1 SGHRS and CDR2 YFSETQ. The CDR3 has 11 amino acids. CDR3 in DNA: TGCGCCAGCACGGGTGGTGAAAAACTGTTTTTT. Protein sequence: CASTGGEKLFF.

This chain links TRBV25-1 with TRBJ2-5, with D perhaps TRBD2 (6 bases). This CDR3 spans 14 amino acids. Trimming pared 5 bases from V and 5 bases from J, leaving 15 bases between. Germline V lookup: CDR1 MGHDK, CDR2 SYGVNS. The CDR3 DNA reads TGTGCCAGCAGTCAGTGGTACGGAGGGGAGACCCAGTACTTC. Translated, it gives CASSQWYGGETQYF.

This chain connects TRBV28 to TRBJ2-1; possibly TRBD1 for D (7 bases). The V gene lost 6 bases and the J gene lost 7 bases, with 19 bases spanning the gap. Per the germline V gene, CDR1 is MDHEN and CDR2 is SYDVKM. The CDR3 has 15 amino acids. This chain's CDR3 is CASSAQAGTANEQFF. The CDR3 nucleotides are TGTGCCAGCAGCGCCCAGGCGGGGACAGCGAATGAGCAGTTCTTC.

The CDR3 reads CASSYGQNEQYF. CDR3 nucleotides: TGTGCCAGCAGTTACGGGCAAAACGAGCAGTACTTC. The rearrangement uses TRBV6-2 or TRBV6-3 and TRBJ2-7; D ambiguous. Germline loops: CDR1 MNHEY, CDR2 SVGEGT. The ends were cut back, 2 bases at V and 5 bases at J, with 7 bases in the middle. The CDR3 has 12 residues.

The chain carries TRBV24-1 and TRBJ2-2; D may be TRBD1 or TRBD2 (5 bases each). The germline CDR1 and CDR2 sequences are KGHDR and SFDVKD. Trimming pared 2 bases from V and 4 bases from J, leaving 13 bases between. The CDR3 runs 16 residues. CDR3 DNA: TGTGCCACCAGTGATTGGGAGACAGAGGCCACCGGGGAGCTGTTTTTT. Amino acids: CATSDWETEATGELFF.

This rearrangement joins TRBV3-1 (or the pseudogene TRBV3-2) to TRBJ2-3, with a weak D call TRBD2 (6 bases). Germline assignment: CDR1 LGHDT and CDR2 YNNKEL (reference sequence). The CDR3 is 15 residues long. Trimming took 1 base from V and 8 from J, leaving 16 bases between them. The CDR3 nucleotides read TGTGCCAGCAGCCAAGGGAGGGGCTATATAGGTACGCAGTATTTT. The encoded protein is CASSQGRGYIGTQYF.

V and J are TRBV6-5 and TRBJ1-5; no clear D. Germline V lookup: CDR1 MNHEY, CDR2 SVGAGI. Trimming took 6 bases from V and 4 from J, leaving 13 bases between them. The CDR3 length is 14 residues. CDR3 protein: CASRLSGNNQPQHF. In nucleotides, the CDR3 is TGTGCCAGCAGATTATCGGGAAATAATCAGCCCCAGCATTTT.